This entry lists 29 T cell receptor beta chains sequenced from one sample in a study of T cells in Graves' hyperthyroidism and ophthalmopathy. Using RNA transcripts as the source, TCR beta CDR3 regions were amplified. When the TCR CDR3 underwent first-round RT-PCR, the HTBI primer set was used. MiXCR, applied by TCRdb to the multiplex PCR reads, yields one record per CDR3 protein. The sample gives about 840,000 distinct CDR3 sequences, around 39% of which show up once; 7.5% to 9.5% is in the top ten. Sequenced sample: blood. The receptors shown here come from a young man with Graves' hyperthyroidism.

Comments on this clonotype: The junction shows a germline mismatch at one end, possibly a read error. V usage is TRBV10-3 and J usage is TRBJ1-1; 11 bases are shared with TRBD1. The CDR3 covers 16 residues. Germline values: CDR1 ENHRY, CDR2 SYGVKD. The CDR3 DNA reads as TGTGCCAGCAGTTATTCCTCCGGGACAGGGGGCACTGAAGCTTTCTTT. Translation: CASSYSSGTGGTEAFF.

This clonotype was picked up many times. J is TRBJ1-2 and V is TRBV5-8, with 7 bases lining up with TRBD1. The CDR3 is 13 amino acids. Trimming took 4 bases from V and 8 from J; bases not matched to a gene: 8. CDR1 and CDR2 from the germline V gene are SGHTS and YDEGEE. The CDR3 loop reads CASSPQGTKGYTF. CDR3 sequence (DNA): TGTGCCAGCAGCCCACAGGGGACCAAGGGCTACACCTTC. Filled out from reference TRBV5-8 and TRBJ1-2, the complete variable domain reads EAGVTQSPTHLIKTRGQQATLRCSPISGHTSVYWYQQALGLGLQFLLWYDEGEERNRGNFPPRFSGRQFPNYSSELNVNALELEDSALYLCASSPQGTKGYTFGSGTRLTVV.

With respect to this clonotype: This clone may be a read error of a much larger clone one base away. V usage is TRBV5-1 and J usage is TRBJ1-1; D gene unclear. The CDR3 extends over 14 amino acids. V lost 7 bases and J 0 bases, leaving 13 bases between the germline ends. Germline values: CDR1 SGHRS, CDR2 YFSETQ. The CDR3 DNA reads TGCGCCAGCGGCTCGGGCTCGGTGAACACTGAAGCTTTCTTT. It is translated as CASGSGSVNTEAFF.

This chain's CDR3 is CASSLWTGSQPQHF. The CDR3 nucleotides read TGTGCCAGCAGCCTATGGACAGGGAGTCAGCCCCAGCATTTT. V is TRBV7-2 and J is TRBJ1-5, with 8 bases lining up with TRBD1. Germline V gene lookup returns CDR1 SGHTA and CDR2 FQGNSA. The CDR3 length is 14 residues. Trimming at V came to 5 bases and at J to 6 bases, leaving 6 bases not matched to a gene.

At least ten counts were recorded for this clonotype. V gene TRBV7-9 combines with J gene TRBJ2-5, with D hard to call. The germline V gene encodes CDR1 SEHNR and CDR2 FQNEAQ (reference sequence). This CDR3 spans 11 amino acids. Between the trimmed V and J ends, which lost 6 bases and 4 bases, there was a span of 6 bases. CDR3 loop: CASRITETQYF. The CDR3 coding sequence is TGTGCCAGCAGGATCACAGAGACCCAGTACTTC.

In regard to this clonotype: A much larger clone differs by one base, so this may be a read error. This chain joins TRBV10-3 and TRBJ2-7; 7 bases map to TRBD2. The trim removed 2 bases at V and 3 bases at J, leaving 1 base unmatched. This CDR3 region has 13 residues. CDR1 is ENHRY, CDR2 SYGVKD, per germline. CDR3 sequence (DNA): TGTGCCATCAGTGAGAGGGAGGGCTACGAGCAGTACTTC. Amino acids: CAISEREGYEQYF.

Concerning this clonotype itself: At one boundary the junction diverges from the germline segment, which might be a read error. The rearrangement links TRBV7-9 to TRBJ2-7, with a weak D call TRBD1 (6 bases). Germline V gives CDR1 SEHNR, CDR2 FQNEAQ (reference sequence). The CDR3 length is 13 residues. The CDR3 spells CASSWTVSYEQYF. CDR3 sequence (DNA): TGCGCCAGCAGCTGGACAGTTTCCTACGAGCAGTACTTC. Full variable domain (remainder filled in from reference TRBV7-9 and TRBJ2-7): DTGVSQNPRHKITKRGQNVTFRCDPISEHNRLYWYRQTLGQGPEFLTYFQNEAQLEKSRLLSDRFSAERPKGSFSTLEIQRTEQGDSAMYLCASSWTVSYEQYFGPGTRLTVT.

This chain connects TRBV7-9 to TRBJ1-5; no firm D call. Germline V gene data show CDR1 as SEHNR and CDR2 as FQNEAQ (reference sequence). This CDR3 has 11 residues. V gave up 2 bases and J gave up 11 bases, with 7 bases separating them. The CDR3 nucleotides read TGTGCCAGCAGCTTAACGGAGACCCAGCATTTT. This sequence encodes CASSLTETQHF.

This clonotype came up many times. V gene TRBV7-3 combines with J gene TRBJ2-6, with D unresolved. Germline values: CDR1 SGHTA, CDR2 FQGTGA. The CDR3 spans 15 residues. Trimming removed 6 bases from V and 0 bases from J, with 9 bases in between. The CDR3 sequence: CASRVVSSGANVLTF. CDR3 nucleotide sequence: TGTGCCAGCAGGGTCGTGAGCTCTGGGGCCAACGTCCTGACTTTC. Together with reference TRBV7-3 and TRBJ2-6, the CDR3 gives the full variable domain: GAGVSQTPSNKVTEKGKYVELRCDPISGHTALYWYRQSLGQGPEFLIYFQGTGAADDSGLPNDRFFAVRPEGSVSTLKIQRTERGDSAVYLCASRVVSSGANVLTFGAGSRLTVL.

This clonotype has more than one count but fewer than ten. The rearrangement joins TRBV4-1 to TRBJ2-7; D unclear. Trimming removed 0 bases from V and 3 bases from J, with 12 bases in between. There are 15 residues in the CDR3. Germline V CDR1 and CDR2: MGHRA, YSYEKL. The CDR3 DNA reads as TGCGCCAGCAGCCAAGATCTGGCCATTGACTACGAGCAGTACTTC. Encoded protein: CASSQDLAIDYEQYF.

As regards this clonotype: Since a much larger clone is just one base distant, this may be a read error. This chain uses TRBV7-9 with TRBJ1-5; 9 bases are a match to TRBD1. Germline V gene sequence: CDR1 SEHNR, CDR2 FQNEAQ (reference sequence). With V trimmed by 6 bases and J by 6 bases, 6 bases remained unmatched. There are 14 residues in the CDR3. CDR3 bases: TGTGCCAGCAGTGGGACAGGGTACGGTCAGCCCCAGCATTTT. Protein product: CASSGTGYGQPQHF.

The chain employs TRBV19 and TRBJ2-5; D is possibly TRBD2 (5 bases). The V end lost 7 bases, the J end lost 9 bases, and 24 bases lay between the germline ends. CDR3 length: 15 amino acids. Germline loops: CDR1 LNHDA, CDR2 SQIVND (reference sequence). The chain's CDR3 is CASKEDDYSNQPQYF. In DNA form, the CDR3 reads TGTGCCAGTAAGGAGGACGACTATAGCAATCAGCCCCAGTACTTC.

The sample holds many counts of this clonotype. The chain recombines TRBV10-3 with TRBJ2-7; 11 positions agree with TRBD2. The CDR3 consists of 14 residues. The V gene's germline CDR1 is ENHRY and CDR2 SYGVKD. V was clipped by 10 bases and J by 2 bases; unmatched bases: 7. The CDR3 protein is CATGVAGGTYEQYF. The CDR3 nucleotides read TGTGCCACCGGGGTAGCGGGAGGGACCTACGAGCAGTACTTC.

In this sample, this clonotype turned up many times. This sequence joins TRBV7-9 and TRBJ2-7; D call uncertain. V was shortened by 6 bases and J by 2 bases, with 14 bases between the two germline ends. The CDR3 totals 14 residues. Germline V CDR1 and CDR2: SEHNR, FQNEAQ (reference sequence). In nucleotides, the CDR3 is TGTGCCAGCAGTCACGCGGACGGAGCCTACGAGCAGTACTTC. This gives the protein CASSHADGAYEQYF. The full variable domain, its missing parts supplied by reference TRBV7-9 and TRBJ2-7, is DTGVSQNPRHKITKRGQNVTFRCDPISEHNRLYWYRQTLGQGPEFLTYFQNEAQLEKSRLLSDRFSAERPKGSFSTLEIQRTEQGDSAMYLCASSHADGAYEQYFGPGTRLTVT.

This clonotype has at least ten counts. The rearrangement joins TRBV7-8 to TRBJ1-1; D perhaps matches TRBD1 (6 bases). V dropped 5 bases and J dropped 1 base, with 17 bases sitting between them. Germline V CDR1 and CDR2: SGHVS, FQNEAQ. The CDR3 spans 16 residues. In nucleotides, the CDR3 is TGTGCCAGCAGCAACCCAGGGGATAAGGCGAACACTGAAGCTTTCTTT. Residues: CASSNPGDKANTEAFF.

J is TRBJ2-7 and V is TRBV7-9, with D perhaps given as TRBD1 or TRBD2 (6 bases each). CDR1 is SEHNR and CDR2 is FQNEAQ in the germline V gene (reference sequence). Trimming left V 5 bases short and J 0 bases short, with 17 bases between. This CDR3 contains 16 residues. CDR3 region: CASSQGPSVSSYEQYF. For the CDR3, the DNA is TGTGCCAGCAGCCAGGGGCCTAGCGTGAGCTCCTACGAGCAGTACTTC.

The V and J genes are TRBV9 and TRBJ2-7, with TRBD2 matching over 16 bases. Germline V CDR1 and CDR2: SGDLS, YYNGEE. The CDR3 loop spans 15 amino acids. Trimming removed 6 bases from V and 7 bases from J; junction bases left unmatched: 7. The CDR3 protein is CASITGTSGRGEQYF. The CDR3 coding sequence is TGTGCCAGCATCACCGGGACTAGCGGGAGGGGAGAGCAGTACTTC.

This clonotype turned up a few times. This chain connects TRBV12-3 or TRBV12-4 to TRBJ2-5; 9 bases are a match to TRBD1. This CDR3 contains 15 residues. The V gene end was trimmed by 6 bases and the J gene end by 4 bases; junction bases not matched to a gene: 9. The CDR3 coding sequence is TGTGCCAGCAGACAGGGGGCAGGAGGGGGAGAGACCCAGTACTTC. It specifies CASRQGAGGGETQYF.

V is TRBV12-3 or TRBV12-4 and J is TRBJ1-2; the D gene is possibly TRBD1 (6 bases). The V and J ends lost 6 bases and 7 bases respectively, with 18 bases between them. The CDR3 is made up of 14 amino acids. CDR3 region: CASSGGGPRGGYTF. CDR3 nucleotides: TGTGCCAGCAGCGGAGGGGGGCCTCGTGGTGGCTACACCTTC.

Note on this clonotype: One end of the junction does not line up with germline, which may come from a read error. The V and J genes are TRBV9 and TRBJ1-1, with D unresolved. The germline V gene has CDR1 SGDLS and CDR2 YYNGEE. CDR3 length equals 15 residues. The CDR3, as DNA: TGTGCCAGCAGCTTGGCCTCCACCCACGACACTGAAGCTCTCTTT. This translates into CASSLASTHDTEALF. Full variable domain (missing parts from reference TRBV9 and TRBJ1-1): DSGVTQTPKHLITATGQRVTLRCSPRSGDLSVYWYQQSLDQGLQFLIQYYNGEERAKGNILERFSAQQFPDLHSELNLSSLELGDSALYFCASSLASTHDTEALFGQGTRLTVV.

Comments on this clonotype: This may stem from a read error, because a much larger clone lies one nucleotide away. The chain links TRBV15 to TRBJ2-7, with TRBD1 identical over 7 bases. Germline CDR1 is LNHNV and CDR2 is YYDKDF (reference sequence). This CDR3 contains 14 residues. The DNA for the CDR3 is TGTGCCAGCAGCAGAGACCAGGGGGCCTACGAGCAGTACTTC. Protein product: CASSRDQGAYEQYF.

V and J are TRBV4-1 and TRBJ2-7, with D tentatively TRBD1 (5 bases). Germline lookup yields CDR1 MGHRA and CDR2 YSYEKL. Trimming stripped 4 bases from V and 0 bases from J, with 13 bases between. The CDR3 has 15 amino acids. The CDR3 DNA is TGCGCCAGCAGCCCAGTACAGGAGAACTCCTACGAGCAGTACTTC. It yields the protein CASSPVQENSYEQYF.

This clonotype occurred many times. The genes are TRBV7-9 and TRBJ2-7; D possibly corresponds to TRBD1 (5 bases). CDR3 length: 14 residues. V gave up 4 bases and J gave up 1 base, with 11 bases separating them. Germline V gene data show CDR1 as SEHNR and CDR2 as FQNEAQ (reference sequence). CDR3 in amino acids: CASSSDSKSYEQYF. The CDR3 nucleotides are TGTGCCAGCAGCTCAGACAGTAAATCCTACGAGCAGTACTTC.

Here the CDR3 DNA reads TGTGCCAGCAGTGAGGGTCGGAGTAACACCATATATTTT. Encoded protein: CASSEGRSNTIYF. The genes are TRBV2 and TRBJ1-3; no clear D gene. V lost 3 bases to trimming and J lost 7 bases, with 10 bases between them. Germline-derived CDR1 and CDR2 are SNHLY and FYNNEI. The CDR3 is made up of 13 amino acids. Supplemented by reference TRBV2 and TRBJ1-3, the full variable domain reads EPEVTQTPSHQVTQMGQEVILRCVPISNHLYFYWYRQILGQKVEFLVSFYNNEISEKSEIFDDQFSVERPDGSNFTLKIRSTKLEDSAMYFCASSEGRSNTIYFGEGSWLTVV.

This clonotype was seen at least ten times. The chain links TRBV11-3 to TRBJ2-6; D is ambiguous. Germline V gene data show CDR1 as SGHNT and CDR2 as YENEEA. The CDR3 spans 16 residues. Trimming shortened V by 2 bases and J by 1 base, and 9 bases separated the two germline ends. The CDR3 spells CASSLIYGSGANVLTF. Here the CDR3 DNA reads TGTGCCAGCAGCTTAATATACGGGTCTGGGGCCAACGTCCTGACTTTC.

V gene TRBV25-1 combines with J gene TRBJ1-6; perhaps TRBD1 as D (5 bases). This CDR3 spans 14 amino acids. Germline V lookup: CDR1 MGHDK, CDR2 SYGVNS. V was trimmed by 10 bases and J by 7 bases, leaving 17 bases between them. CDR3 sequence (DNA): TGTGCCACAACAAGGGGCCGGAGCAATTCACCCCTCCACTTT. It specifies CATTRGRSNSPLHF.

V usage is TRBV29-1 and J usage is TRBJ2-5; D may be TRBD1 or TRBD2 (5 bases each). This CDR3 spans 12 amino acids. Looked up from germline, CDR1 is SQVTM and CDR2 is ANQGSEA. V lost 4 bases, J lost 5 bases, and 11 bases lay in between. The CDR3 loop is CSVGDGSETQYF. CDR3 nucleotide sequence: TGCAGCGTTGGGGACGGTTCGGAGACCCAGTACTTC.

This clonotype was detected a few times. The V gene is TRBV4-1, the J gene TRBJ1-5; D is unresolved. Germline loops: CDR1 MGHRA, CDR2 YSYEKL. The CDR3 spans 12 residues. The V end lost 3 bases, the J end lost 7 bases, and 7 bases lay between the germline ends. The CDR3 nucleotides are TGCGCCAGCAGCCATGTAGGACAGCCCCAGCATTTT. It is translated as CASSHVGQPQHF.

V gene TRBV20-1 combines with J gene TRBJ1-1; 7 bases match TRBD1. Germline CDR1 is DFQATT and CDR2 is SNEGSKA (reference sequence). This CDR3 is 12 amino acids long. J was trimmed by 10 bases and V by 2 bases; bases with no gene match: 7. Here the CDR3 reads CSARQGVVSAFF. CDR3 nucleotides: TGCAGTGCTAGACAGGGGGTTGTGTCAGCTTTCTTT.